Listed below are T cell receptor beta chains from one sample, sequenced in a study of response to subunit inactivated influenza vaccine. TCRdb used MiXCR to reprocess the RT-PCR reads, holding one entry per CDR3 protein. The sample yields around 200,000 distinct CDR3 sequences, about 9.3% seen once. This sample comprised non-naive T cells sorted from PBMCs, obtained on the day of vaccination. These receptor sequences come from a man over 45 who received an inactivated influenza vaccine. Each CDR3 is given with its conserved first and last residue. Each record gives: clone size, V gene, D gene, J gene, CDR3 protein, CDR3 DNA. D genes are given only for firm matches. Clone size appears in some rows only: once, few, many, or a class for an expanded clone.

clone size: few; V gene: TRBV6-2/TRBV6-3; D gene: TRBD2; J gene: TRBJ2-7; CDR3 protein: CASSYGLAGASIYEQYF; CDR3 DNA: TGTGCCAGCAGTTACGGGCTAGCGGGAGCTTCTATCTACGAGCAGTACTTC
clone size: many; V gene: TRBV5-5; D gene: .; J gene: TRBJ2-5; CDR3 protein: CASSLEGPGTQYF; CDR3 DNA: TGTGCCAGCAGCTTGGAAGGTCCAGGGACCCAGTACTTC
clone size: once; V gene: TRBV20-1; D gene: .; J gene: TRBJ2-3; CDR3 protein: CSARVVGMLGDTQYF; CDR3 DNA: TGCAGTGCTAGAGTCGTAGGGATGTTAGGAGATACGCAGTATTTT
clone size: .; V gene: TRBV3-1; D gene: .; J gene: TRBJ2-3; CDR3 protein: CASSNGPTDTQYF; CDR3 DNA: TGTGCCAGCAGCAACGGGCCCACAGATACGCAGTATTTT
clone size: .; V gene: TRBV2; D gene: .; J gene: TRBJ1-4; CDR3 protein: CASSDSIFNEKLFF; CDR3 DNA: TGTGCCAGCAGTGACAGCATCTTTAATGAAAAACTGTTTTTT
clone size: .; V gene: TRBV10-3; D gene: TRBD1; J gene: TRBJ2-1; CDR3 protein: CAISESSGGLYNEQFF; CDR3 DNA: TGTGCCATCAGTGAGTCGTCAGGGGGTCTCTACAATGAGCAGTTCTTC
clone size: few; V gene: TRBV5-1; D gene: .; J gene: TRBJ2-7; CDR3 protein: CASSLDIGQTSYEQYF; CDR3 DNA: TGCGCCAGCAGCTTGGATATTGGACAGACCTCCTACGAGCAGTACTTC
clone size: few; V gene: TRBV7-9; D gene: .; J gene: TRBJ1-2; CDR3 protein: CASTPQLGIYGYTF; CDR3 DNA: TGTGCCAGCACCCCACAATTGGGCATCTATGGCTACACCTTC
clone size: .; V gene: TRBV2; D gene: TRBD2; J gene: TRBJ2-3; CDR3 protein: CASSEATSGGSQYF; CDR3 DNA: TGTGCCAGCAGTGAAGCCACTAGCGGGGGTTCGCAGTATTTT
clone size: few; V gene: TRBV6-5; D gene: .; J gene: TRBJ2-7; CDR3 protein: CASSGQAYEQYF; CDR3 DNA: TGTGCCAGCAGCGGACAAGCCTACGAGCAGTACTTC
clone size: few; V gene: TRBV3-1; D gene: .; J gene: TRBJ2-7; CDR3 protein: CASSSHDQEQYF; CDR3 DNA: TGTGCCAGCAGCAGCCACGACCAGGAGCAGTACTTC
clone size: many; V gene: TRBV9; D gene: .; J gene: TRBJ2-3; CDR3 protein: CASSAGLRTDTQYF; CDR3 DNA: TGTGCCAGCAGCGCGGGGCTCCGCACAGATACGCAGTATTTT
clone size: .; V gene: TRBV24-1; D gene: TRBD2; J gene: TRBJ2-1; CDR3 protein: CATSDPGLAGGPQFF; CDR3 DNA: TGTGCCACCAGTGACCCGGGACTAGCGGGAGGGCCACAGTTCTTC
clone size: few; V gene: TRBV7-6; D gene: .; J gene: TRBJ1-4; CDR3 protein: CASSLSRRGEKLFF; CDR3 DNA: TGTGCCAGCAGCTTATCACGGAGGGGTGAAAAACTGTTTTTT
clone size: many; V gene: TRBV20-1; D gene: TRBD1; J gene: TRBJ1-1; CDR3 protein: CSARDPQGDGAFF; CDR3 DNA: TGCAGTGCTAGAGATCCGCAGGGGGATGGAGCTTTCTTT
clone size: many; V gene: TRBV9; D gene: .; J gene: TRBJ1-6; CDR3 protein: CASSVDGDNSPLHF; CDR3 DNA: TGTGCCAGCAGTGTGGACGGCGATAATTCACCCCTCCACTTT
clone size: few; V gene: TRBV29-1; D gene: .; J gene: TRBJ1-2; CDR3 protein: CSVEDSGLSYGYTF; CDR3 DNA: TGCAGCGTTGAAGATAGTGGATTGAGCTATGGCTACACCTTC
clone size: many; V gene: TRBV24-1; D gene: TRBD2; J gene: TRBJ2-5; CDR3 protein: CATSDFSTSGQETQYF; CDR3 DNA: TGTGCCACCAGTGATTTTTCAACTAGCGGCCAAGAGACCCAGTACTTC
clone size: .; V gene: TRBV20-1; D gene: .; J gene: TRBJ2-5; CDR3 protein: CSARADRGARETQYF; CDR3 DNA: TGCAGTGCTAGAGCCGACCGGGGGGCGAGGGAGACCCAGTACTTC
clone size: .; V gene: TRBV5-1; D gene: .; J gene: TRBJ1-1; CDR3 protein: CASRAQENTEAFF; CDR3 DNA: TGCGCCAGCAGGGCCCAGGAGAACACTGAAGCTTTCTTT
clone size: few; V gene: TRBV7-9; D gene: TRBD1; J gene: TRBJ2-5; CDR3 protein: CASSLVTGGFQETQYF; CDR3 DNA: TGTGCCAGCAGCTTGGTGACAGGGGGATTCCAAGAGACCCAGTACTTC
clone size: .; V gene: TRBV5-1; D gene: .; J gene: TRBJ1-2; CDR3 protein: CASRPGTTDGYTF; CDR3 DNA: TGCGCCAGCAGGCCCGGGACAACGGATGGCTACACCTTC
clone size: few; V gene: TRBV7-7; D gene: TRBD1; J gene: TRBJ2-5; CDR3 protein: CASSLAGGRETQYF; CDR3 DNA: TGTGCCAGCAGCTTAGCAGGGGGCAGAGAGACCCAGTACTTC
clone size: few; V gene: TRBV6-2/TRBV6-3; D gene: TRBD1; J gene: TRBJ1-2; CDR3 protein: CASRSSGTGYGYGYTF; CDR3 DNA: TGTGCCAGCAGGTCCTCCGGGACAGGGTATGGCTATGGCTACACCTTC
clone size: .; V gene: TRBV10-3; D gene: .; J gene: TRBJ2-7; CDR3 protein: CAISEFQAAYEQYF; CDR3 DNA: TGTGCCATCAGTGAGTTCCAGGCAGCCTACGAGCAGTACTTC
clone size: few; V gene: TRBV10-3; D gene: TRBD1; J gene: TRBJ1-2; CDR3 protein: CAISEGRGRDGYTF; CDR3 DNA: TGTGCCATCAGTGAGGGCAGGGGGCGAGATGGCTACACCTTC
clone size: many; V gene: TRBV6-5; D gene: TRBD1; J gene: TRBJ1-2; CDR3 protein: CASTGQGFGYTF; CDR3 DNA: TGTGCCAGCACCGGACAGGGGTTTGGCTACACCTTC
clone size: many; V gene: TRBV7-8; D gene: .; J gene: TRBJ2-3; CDR3 protein: CASSLGGTSTDTQYF; CDR3 DNA: TGTGCCAGCAGCTTAGGGGGGACGAGCACAGATACGCAGTATTTT
clone size: .; V gene: TRBV12-3/TRBV12-4; D gene: TRBD1; J gene: TRBJ2-3; CDR3 protein: CASRQGQAQSDTQYF; CDR3 DNA: TGTGCCAGCAGACAGGGACAGGCACAATCAGATACGCAGTATTTT
clone size: few; V gene: TRBV5-1; D gene: .; J gene: TRBJ2-7; CDR3 protein: CASSLDPGTYEQYF; CDR3 DNA: TGCGCCAGCAGCTTGGATCCGGGGACCTACGAGCAGTACTTC
clone size: .; V gene: TRBV10-2; D gene: .; J gene: TRBJ1-1; CDR3 protein: CASLDGHMNTEAFF; CDR3 DNA: TGCGCCAGCCTGGACGGTCATATGAACACTGAAGCTTTCTTT
clone size: few; V gene: TRBV7-8; D gene: .; J gene: TRBJ1-2; CDR3 protein: CASSVDNYGYTF; CDR3 DNA: TGTGCCAGCAGCGTGGACAACTATGGCTACACCTTC
clone size: .; V gene: TRBV7-9; D gene: .; J gene: TRBJ1-2; CDR3 protein: CASSSQDNYGYNF; CDR3 DNA: TGTGCCAGCAGCTCACAGGACAACTATGGCTACAACTTC
clone size: few; V gene: TRBV3-1; D gene: TRBD2; J gene: TRBJ2-5; CDR3 protein: CASSPSGGAETQYF; CDR3 DNA: TGTGCCAGCAGCCCTAGCGGGGGGGCTGAGACCCAGTACTTC
clone size: many; V gene: TRBV12-3/TRBV12-4; D gene: .; J gene: TRBJ1-1; CDR3 protein: CASSLAQWNTEAFF; CDR3 DNA: TGTGCCAGCAGTTTAGCGCAGTGGAACACTGAAGCTTTCTTT
clone size: .; V gene: TRBV11-2; D gene: TRBD1; J gene: TRBJ1-5; CDR3 protein: CASSPGTWDREYQPQHF; CDR3 DNA: TGTGCCAGCAGCCCGGGCACATGGGACAGGGAATATCAGCCCCAGCATTTT
clone size: .; V gene: TRBV12-3/TRBV12-4; D gene: .; J gene: TRBJ1-1; CDR3 protein: CASRPEQGGRTEAFF; CDR3 DNA: TGTGCCAGCAGGCCTGAACAGGGTGGACGGACTGAAGCTTTCTTT
clone size: few; V gene: TRBV20-1; D gene: TRBD2; J gene: TRBJ2-1; CDR3 protein: CSVNSGTSGRAYNEQFF; CDR3 DNA: TGCAGTGTAAATAGTGGGACTAGCGGGAGGGCCTACAATGAGCAGTTCTTC
clone size: many; V gene: TRBV6-6; D gene: .; J gene: TRBJ2-2; CDR3 protein: CASSQGRNGELFF; CDR3 DNA: TGTGCCAGCAGTCAAGGGCGCAACGGGGAGCTGTTTTTT
clone size: .; V gene: TRBV30; D gene: .; J gene: TRBJ2-5; CDR3 protein: CAWSVLGGEETQYF; CDR3 DNA: TGTGCCTGGAGTGTACTTGGGGGAGAAGAGACCCAGTACTTC
clone size: many; V gene: TRBV4-3; D gene: .; J gene: TRBJ1-4; CDR3 protein: CASSHDADSWNEKLFF; CDR3 DNA: TGCGCCAGCAGCCACGACGCGGACAGCTGGAATGAAAAACTGTTTTTT
clone size: many; V gene: TRBV20-1; D gene: .; J gene: TRBJ2-7; CDR3 protein: CSASPGGWSYEQYF; CDR3 DNA: TGCAGTGCTAGCCCCGGGGGTTGGTCCTACGAGCAGTACTTC
clone size: .; V gene: TRBV6-1; D gene: .; J gene: TRBJ2-5; CDR3 protein: CASRRSWGPQETQYF; CDR3 DNA: TGTGCCAGCAGAAGGAGTTGGGGGCCCCAAGAGACCCAGTACTTC
clone size: few; V gene: TRBV20-1; D gene: .; J gene: TRBJ2-1; CDR3 protein: CSASRGGDEQFF; CDR3 DNA: TGCAGTGCTAGCAGAGGGGGGGATGAGCAGTTCTTC
clone size: .; V gene: TRBV6-5; D gene: TRBD1; J gene: TRBJ2-2; CDR3 protein: CASSYPTGGGELFF; CDR3 DNA: TGTGCCAGCAGTTACCCGACAGGGGGCGGGGAGCTGTTTTTT
clone size: once; V gene: TRBV5-6; D gene: TRBD2; J gene: TRBJ2-5; CDR3 protein: CASSLTSGGHETQYF; CDR3 DNA: TGTGCCAGCAGCTTAACTAGCGGGGGGCACGAGACCCAGTACTTC
clone size: many; V gene: TRBV7-3; D gene: TRBD2; J gene: TRBJ2-1; CDR3 protein: CASSLIASGRSRSNEQFF; CDR3 DNA: TGTGCCAGCAGCTTAATAGCTAGCGGGAGGTCTAGGAGCAATGAGCAGTTCTTC
clone size: .; V gene: TRBV4-2; D gene: .; J gene: TRBJ1-5; CDR3 protein: CASSQDEGPQPQHF; CDR3 DNA: TGTGCCAGCAGCCAAGATGAGGGGCCCCAGCCCCAGCATTTT
clone size: few; V gene: TRBV20-1; D gene: .; J gene: TRBJ1-6; CDR3 protein: CSVREEGNSPLHF; CDR3 DNA: TGCAGTGTGAGGGAGGAAGGCAATTCACCCCTCCACTTT
clone size: many; V gene: TRBV4-1; D gene: .; J gene: TRBJ2-5; CDR3 protein: CASSNRGGPETQYF; CDR3 DNA: TGCGCCAGCAGCAACCGCGGAGGGCCAGAGACCCAGTACTTC
clone size: many; V gene: TRBV5-6; D gene: .; J gene: TRBJ2-2; CDR3 protein: CASTSDGGGYGGELFF; CDR3 DNA: TGTGCCAGCACCAGTGATGGTGGGGGCTATGGCGGGGAGCTGTTTTTT
clone size: .; V gene: TRBV19; D gene: .; J gene: TRBJ2-7; CDR3 protein: CASSMDFFYEQYF; CDR3 DNA: TGTGCCAGTAGTATGGACTTTTTTTACGAGCAGTACTTC
clone size: many; V gene: TRBV5-1; D gene: .; J gene: TRBJ2-7; CDR3 protein: CASSRQWGEDYEQYF; CDR3 DNA: TGCGCCAGCAGCAGACAGTGGGGAGAGGACTACGAGCAGTACTTC
clone size: few; V gene: TRBV20-1; D gene: .; J gene: TRBJ2-1; CDR3 protein: CSASSRLYNEQFF; CDR3 DNA: TGCAGTGCCTCGAGTAGGCTTTACAATGAGCAGTTCTTC